The clone carrying this T cell receptor beta chain was found many times. The target antigen is unknown. Trimming at V came to 5 bases and at J to 2 bases, leaving 13 bases not matched to a gene. Germline CDR1 reads SGHAT; CDR2 reads FQNNGV. The CDR3 totals 18 residues. The sample is drawn from a study of tumor-infiltrating lymphocytes in primary liver carcinoma. Study at large: Ranging in age from 30 to 69 years, the patients were men and women.

The investigators made TCR beta cDNA from about 500 ng total RNA, using a constant-region primer. Sequencing libraries for TCR beta derived from three nested multiplex PCR rounds that used slightly modified ARM-PCR. In the first two PCR rounds, TRBV1-TRBV30 forward primers were paired with a C-beta reverse primer, and each round lasted roughly 9 cycles. TCRdb recomputed calls from the multiplex PCR reads with MiXCR, one row per CDR3 protein. Here the sample spans 330,000 or so distinct CDR3 sequences, about two thirds being singletons. For blood RNA, unsorted whole blood served as the source, and germline DNA was extracted too. Chronic HBV infection affected patients, none of whom had received treatment. Study-wide results and limits: Tumor region pairs shared more overlap than did tumor-adjacent and tumor-blood pairs.

Sequenced: peripheral blood. This chain links TRBV11-2 with TRBJ2-3; TRBD1 agrees at 10 bases. This sequence was found in a man aged 40-50 years with primary liver carcinoma and hepatitis B virus infection. The CDR3 region is CASSRRPGTGAPTDTQYF. The CDR3 DNA reads as TGTGCCAGCAGCCGCCGACCCGGGACAGGGGCACCCACAGATACGCAGTATTTT.